This T cell receptor (beta chain) was sequenced during a study of T cell repertoires in cytomegalovirus infection. The CDR3 contains 16 residues. The V gene end was trimmed by 4 bases and the J gene end by 7 bases; junction bases not matched to a gene: 10. Germline values: CDR1 SNHLY, CDR2 FYNNEI. Using its own MiXCR run on the reads, TCRdb lists one record per CDR3 protein. The profile shows approximately 290,000 distinct CDR3 sequences, roughly 25% of them singletons. Sequencing was carried out using PBMCs. The sequence was collected from a human donor in good health (CMV status not recorded). Some clones in this sample may be carry-over from other donors' samples. The chain has TRBV2 and TRBJ2-1, with 10 bases that match TRBD2. CDR3 residues: CASSAVLAGLGNEQFF. The CDR3 bases are TGTGCCAGCAGTGCTGTACTAGCGGGGCTTGGGAATGAGCAGTTCTTC. The variable domain in full, completed from reference TRBV2 and TRBJ2-1, reads EPEVTQTPSHQVTQMGQEVILRCVPISNHLYFYWYRQILGQKVEFLVSFYNNEISEKSEIFDDQFSVERPDGSNFTLKIRSTKLEDSAMYFCASSAVLAGLGNEQFFGPGTRLTVL.